This T cell receptor beta chain is from a study of cytomegalovirus exposure and HLA in healthy donors. Broader study findings: Later analysis identified a missense DCLRE1C variant that was linked to TCR beta V- and J-gene trimming. In vitro testing confirmed three CMV-associated chains as specific for CMV antigens. A later analysis found most CMV-associated TCR beta chains apparently HLA-restricted. Earlier analysis yielded a pattern in which most TCR beta V segments were productive about 90% or about 30% of the time.

Primers: 60 Vbeta forward and 13 Jbeta reverse. Produced via immunoSEQ multiplex PCR; TCRdb's table is partial and in-frame only. The sample carries approximately 120,000 clones, about 79% recorded once. A word on this clone: The antigen is undetermined.

The germline gives CDR1 SGHDN, CDR2 FVKESK. The CDR3 covers 14 residues. With 2 bases removed from V and 2 bases from J, the gap between germline ends came to 9 bases. The TCR comes from a human donor in good health. The rearrangement links TRBV14 to TRBJ1-1; D gene unclear. Specimen: PBMCs. Written as DNA, the CDR3 is TGTGCCAGCAGCCAACTACAGAGAAACACTGAAGCTTTCTTT. Protein sequence: CASSQLQRNTEAFF.